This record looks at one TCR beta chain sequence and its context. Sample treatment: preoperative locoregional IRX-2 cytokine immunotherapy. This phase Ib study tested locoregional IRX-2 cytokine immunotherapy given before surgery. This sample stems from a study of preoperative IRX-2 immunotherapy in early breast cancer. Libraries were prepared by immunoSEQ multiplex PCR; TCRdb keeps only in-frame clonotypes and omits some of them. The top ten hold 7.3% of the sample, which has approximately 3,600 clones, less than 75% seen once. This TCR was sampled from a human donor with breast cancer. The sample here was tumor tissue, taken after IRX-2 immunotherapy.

CDR3 protein: CASSQRQGNTEAFF. DNA for the CDR3: TGTGCCAGCAGCCAACGACAGGGGAACACTGAAGCTTTCTTT. The V and J genes are TRBV14 and TRBJ1-1; TRBD1 aligns across 7 bases. The germline CDR1 and CDR2 sequences are SGHDN and FVKESK. V shed 2 bases and J 1 base; nucleotides not matched to a gene: 1. The CDR3 runs 14 residues.